Included here is one TCR delta chain sequence, with context. A read error likely explains why the TCRdb protein, taken from a much larger clone, differs from this DNA's translation at residue 10; the protein shown is translated from the DNA. The germline V gene encodes CDR1 GEAIGNYY and CDR2 EKD. The CDR3 covers 20 residues. V was clipped by 1 base and J by 0 bases; unmatched bases: 11. These data are taken from a study of gamma-delta T cells after stem cell transplantation. TCRdb reanalysed the RT-PCR reads with CATT. The data contain under 800 delta-chain clones, around 5% of them singletons. The sequence came from a human donor. It is not recorded whose cells these are; they may come from a transplant donor. The rearrangement uses TRDV2 and TRDJ3; 7 bases line up with TRDD3. Specimen: gamma-delta T cells. The CDR3 is CACDTAWGTTSSWDTRQMFF. The CDR3 DNA reads as TGTGCCTGTGACACGGCTTGGGGGACCACAAGCTCCTGGGACACCCGACAGATGTTTTTC.